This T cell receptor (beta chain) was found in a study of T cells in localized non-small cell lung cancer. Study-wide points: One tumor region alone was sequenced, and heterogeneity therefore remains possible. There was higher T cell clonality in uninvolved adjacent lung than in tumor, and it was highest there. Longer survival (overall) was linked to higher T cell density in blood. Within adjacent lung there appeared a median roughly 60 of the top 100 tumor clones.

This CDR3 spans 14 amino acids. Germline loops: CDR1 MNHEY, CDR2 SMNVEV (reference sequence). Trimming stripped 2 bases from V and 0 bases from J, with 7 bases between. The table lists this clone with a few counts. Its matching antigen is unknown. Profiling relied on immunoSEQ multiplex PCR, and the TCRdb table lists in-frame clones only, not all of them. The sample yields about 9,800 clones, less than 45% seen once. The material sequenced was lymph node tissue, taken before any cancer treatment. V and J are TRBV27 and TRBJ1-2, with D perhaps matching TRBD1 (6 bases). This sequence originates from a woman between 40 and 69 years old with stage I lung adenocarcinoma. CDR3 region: CASSLTGTNYGYTF. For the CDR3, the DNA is TGTGCCAGCAGTTTAACAGGGACTAACTATGGCTACACCTTC.